The 9 T cell receptor beta chains given below trace back to one sample, sequenced in a study of OX40 agonist ivuxolimab in advanced cancers. Assay used: immunoSEQ multiplex PCR; TCRdb lists only in-frame clones, some missing. The data show 20,000 to 30,000 clones, roughly three quarters seen once. Specimen: CD4+ or CD8+ T cells sorted from blood, collected in a trial of the OX40 agonist ivuxolimab. The receptors were gathered from an adult with an advanced solid tumor such as melanoma, head and neck, liver or kidney cancer.

This clone was observed once. In DNA, the CDR3 is TGTGCCAGCAGCTTAAGACAGGGGACTGAAGCTTTCTTT. As protein: CASSLRQGTEAFF. The chain couples TRBV7-9 to TRBJ1-1; 8 bases map to TRBD1. The CDR3 runs 13 residues. Germline V gene data show CDR1 as SEHNR and CDR2 as FQNEAQ (reference sequence). J was trimmed by 5 bases and V by 2 bases; bases with no gene match: 1.

V and J are TRBV7-5 and TRBJ2-7; the table gives TRBD2 as D, unverified against the DNA. TRBV7-5 is a recognized pseudogene. This CDR3 spans 17 amino acids. CDR3 sequence: CVRSLSGLYPVSYEQYF. Here the CDR3 DNA reads TGTGTCAGAAGCTTATCGGGACTCTACCCGGTCTCCTACGAGCAGTACTTC.

This clone was found a few times. The chain couples TRBV30 to TRBJ1-1; D is ambiguous. CDR1 is GTSNPN and CDR2 is SVGIG in the germline V gene (reference sequence). CDR3 length: 13 residues. Trimming took 0 bases from V and 0 from J, leaving 5 bases between them. CDR3 nucleotide sequence: TGTGCCTGGAGTGTACACATGAACACTGAAGCTTTCTTT. Encoded protein: CAWSVHMNTEAFF.

The chain recombines TRBV7-6 with TRBJ2-5; D gene ambiguous. Germline V gene sequence: CDR1 SGHVS, CDR2 FNYEAQ. CDR3 size: 14 residues. Between the trimmed V and J ends, which lost 5 bases and 2 bases, there was a span of 12 bases. As DNA, the CDR3 is TGTGCCAGCAGCGTCGCAGGATTACAAGAGACCCAGTACTTC. As protein: CASSVAGLQETQYF.

Concerning this clone itself: The junction shows a germline mismatch at one end, possibly a read error. The CDR3 spells CASSESKGDMNF. CDR3 DNA: TGTGCCAGCAGTGAATCCAAAGGGGATATGAACTTC. The chain employs TRBV2 and TRBJ2-7; possibly TRBD1 for D (5 bases). The CDR3 runs to 12 residues. Germline loops: CDR1 SNHLY, CDR2 FYNNEI. The full variable domain, rest sourced from reference TRBV2 and TRBJ2-7, is EPEVTQTPSHQVTQMGQEVILRCVPISNHLYFYWYRQILGQKVEFLVSFYNNEISEKSEIFDDQFSVERPDGSNFTLKIRSTKLEDSAMYFCASSESKGDMNFGPGTRLTVT.

The CDR3 is CASILTGVGYNEQFF. Written as DNA, the CDR3 is TGTGCCAGCATCCTGACAGGGGTGGGCTACAATGAGCAGTTCTTC. This chain uses TRBV5-6 with TRBJ2-1; TRBD1 matches 8 bases. After removal of 6 bases from V and 3 bases from J, the junction contained 8 bases not matched to a gene. The V gene's germline CDR1 is SGHDT and CDR2 YYEEEE. CDR3 length: 15 amino acids.

Details on this clone: The sample holds other DNA sequences that translate to the same CDR3. The chain is built from TRBV7-9 and TRBJ2-5; 11 positions agree with TRBD1. The CDR3 spans 16 residues. Germline V lookup: CDR1 SEHNR, CDR2 FQNEAQ (reference sequence). V lost 5 bases to trimming and J lost 4 bases; unmatched junction nucleotides: 9. CDR3 nucleotide sequence: TGTGCCAGCAGCCGTTTGCCGGGACAGGGGGGAGAGACCCAGTACTTC. Translated: CASSRLPGQGGETQYF.

The V gene is TRBV6-5, the J gene TRBJ1-2, with TRBD1 matching 11 bases. The germline V gene has CDR1 MNHEY and CDR2 SVGAGI. The ends lost 4 bases at V and 4 bases at J; junction bases unmatched: 5. The CDR3 contains 15 residues. In DNA, the CDR3 is TGTGCCAGCAGTTTGGCCGGGACAGGGGGCTATGGCTACACCTTC. The encoded protein is CASSLAGTGGYGYTF.

The J gene is TRBJ1-1, the V gene TRBV4-1, with unresolved D. The CDR3 is 13 residues long. Germline CDR1 reads MGHRA; CDR2 reads YSYEKL. V lost 8 bases to trimming and J lost 6 bases, with 16 bases between them. Written as DNA, the CDR3 is TGCGCCAGCGCACCCGCCGGCCACGCTGAAGCTTTCTTT. Protein sequence: CASAPAGHAEAFF.